This paragraph reports one T cell receptor (beta chain). This CDR3 comprises 16 residues. The trim removed 3 bases at V and 3 bases at J, leaving 7 bases unmatched. Per germline, CDR1 LNHNV and CDR2 YYDKDF (reference sequence). This entry comes from a study of CD8+CD57+ T cells in acquired aplastic anemia. Investigators profiled TCR beta VDJ and CDR3 from genomic DNA template. TCRdb fed the reads into MiXCR, producing one record per CDR3 protein. The sample records tens of thousands of distinct CDR3 sequences, over 35% being singletons. The sequence came from a human donor in good health, serving as a control. Sample: sorted CD4+, CD8+, or CD8+CD57+ T cells (not recorded which) from PBMCs. The V and J genes are TRBV15 and TRBJ2-7, with 11 bases matching TRBD1. CDR3 sequence reads: CATSSRTGGAGYEQYF. The CDR3 bases are TGTGCCACCAGCAGTAGGACAGGGGGCGCGGGCTACGAGCAGTACTTC.